One T cell receptor beta chain is described in this entry. This clonotype occurred many times. The clone's antigen remains unknown. No qualities accompany the bases; no much larger clone lies one base away. Stable Graves' hyperthyroidism was defined as the absence of progression to ophthalmopathy over 18 months of follow-up. Hyperthyroidism patients were aged 18 to 65 years and newly diagnosed, with disease duration of less than 2 months. Any patient with an uncontrolled infection, another autoimmune disease, pregnancy or lactation was excluded. Diagnoses were established on the basis of clinical symptoms, serum thyroxine and TRAb, thyroid ultrasound, and orbital computed tomography. PBMCs were separated from roughly 9.6 ml of fresh peripheral blood using Ficoll-Paque density gradient centrifugation. Total RNA was extracted with Trizol reagent, and quality was checked on an Agilent 2100 Bioanalyzer.

These data belong to a study of T cells in Graves' hyperthyroidism and ophthalmopathy (dated by TCRdb to about 2019). Background for the entire study: Peripheral blood samples were taken at initial diagnosis, before any treatment was given. A discovery cohort of 95 to 100 patients, roughly 45 with Graves' ophthalmopathy and roughly 59 with stable Graves' hyperthyroidism, was used to find distinguishing TCR V-J signatures. An independent validation cohort of 18 to 20 hyperthyroidism patients and more than 15 patients who later progressed to ophthalmopathy tested prospective prediction of ophthalmopathy. For training and testing, the roughly 97 patients in the discovery cohort were randomly divided in a 7:3 ratio. In roughly six Graves' hyperthyroidism patients, the study also compared T-cell repertoires from thyroid tissue with T-cell repertoires from blood. After sampling, hyperthyroidism patients received methimazole starting at 30 mg daily, and ophthalmopathy patients received high-dose intravenous methylprednisolone. The paper describes TCR Vbeta CDR3 sequencing of more than 120 peripheral blood samples, made up of 43 ophthalmopathy patients, around 78 hyperthyroidism patients and roughly 17 progressor patients.

Reading the germline V gene gives CDR1 SGHVS and CDR2 FQNEAQ. For this chain, trimming is 4 bases at the V end and 8 bases at the J end, and the number of junction bases without a gene match is 10. The CDR3 contains 16 residues, cysteine and phenylalanine counted. Only the CDR3 part of the read is kept: 48 bases, read in frame from the first base. The TCR beta CDR3 regions were amplified from RNA transcripts. The TCR CDR3 was subjected to a first round of RT-PCR using the HTBI primer set and the Qiagen OneStep RT-PCR kit. A second multiplex PCR round built the libraries, followed by size selection and purification. The libraries were sequenced on an Illumina HiSeq2000 using paired-end 100 bp reads. The paper's processing steps were these. SOAPnuke was used to process the raw data, with reads discarded if the reads contained adapters or uncalled bases, had a mean Phred below 15, or lacked an exact constant-primer or identifier match. High-quality paired reads were merged with COPE v1.2.5, and unique nucleotide sequences were defined as clonotypes. MiTCR v1.1 was used to align the clonotypes against IMGT TRBV, TRBD and TRBJ reference segments. Only V-J combinations with frequency above 0.0001, covering 98% to 99.2% of repertoires, were analysed. The TCS score was defined as the ratio of F50 (clonal expansion) to E x V (chaos), calculated using BLOSUM62-based TCRdist between CDR3 peptides within each V-J. Welch's t-statistics and random forest reduced around 510 V-J features to roughly 13, which were used in a naive Bayes classifier (R e1071). TCRdb ran its own pipeline on the public reads, namely fastp trimming at Q25 and MiXCR clone calling, and kept in-frame beta chains. Duplicate CDR3 protein sequences are folded into a single record with the most common DNA and genes. These V and J calls originate from TCRdb's pipeline instead of the authors' own analysis. For this sample there are under 250,000 distinct CDR3 sequences; about 15% appear just once. The top ten clones comprise roughly 55% of the sample.

What the study reported, not specific to this receptor: In validation, the model predicted progression to ophthalmopathy a median of roughly six months before onset, with over 55% sensitivity and 72.22% specificity. Ophthalmopathy was separated from stable hyperthyroidism by a 13 V-J signature model, with roughly 88% sensitivity and just over 81% specificity obtained in cross-validation and 80%/75% obtained in testing. Most expanded thyroid clonotypes (frequency above 0.001) were also detected in blood, suggesting blood repertoires may reflect thyroid immune responses. Sample size was not statistically predetermined, and blinding of investigators to group allocation was not performed.

The sequence joins TRBV7-8 to TRBJ2-1; TRBD2 matches 11 bases in the middle. Sequenced: blood. The TCR originated in a woman between 45 and 65 years old with Graves' hyperthyroidism. The CDR3 region: CASSSWGLADFDEQFF. At the DNA level, the sequence is TGTGCCAGCAGCTCTTGGGGACTAGCGGACTTCGATGAGCAGTTCTTC.